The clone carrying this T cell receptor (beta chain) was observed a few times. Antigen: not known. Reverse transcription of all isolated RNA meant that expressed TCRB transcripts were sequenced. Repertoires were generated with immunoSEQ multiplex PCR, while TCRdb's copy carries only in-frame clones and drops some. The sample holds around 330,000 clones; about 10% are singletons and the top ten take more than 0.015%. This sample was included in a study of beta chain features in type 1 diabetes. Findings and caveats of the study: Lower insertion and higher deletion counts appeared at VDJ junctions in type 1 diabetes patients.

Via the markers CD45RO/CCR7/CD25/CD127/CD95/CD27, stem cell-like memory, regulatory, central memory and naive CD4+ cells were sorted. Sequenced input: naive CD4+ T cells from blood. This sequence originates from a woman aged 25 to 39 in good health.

The DNA for the CDR3 is TGTGCCTGGACGGGGGGGCCTAATGAAAAACTGTTTTTT. Translation: CAWTGGPNEKLFF. The chain combines TRBV30 with TRBJ1-4, with D maybe TRBD1 (6 bases). Trimming left V 4 bases short and J 3 bases short, with 9 bases between. From germline, CDR1 is GTSNPN and CDR2 SVGIG (reference sequence). This CDR3 is built from 13 residues.